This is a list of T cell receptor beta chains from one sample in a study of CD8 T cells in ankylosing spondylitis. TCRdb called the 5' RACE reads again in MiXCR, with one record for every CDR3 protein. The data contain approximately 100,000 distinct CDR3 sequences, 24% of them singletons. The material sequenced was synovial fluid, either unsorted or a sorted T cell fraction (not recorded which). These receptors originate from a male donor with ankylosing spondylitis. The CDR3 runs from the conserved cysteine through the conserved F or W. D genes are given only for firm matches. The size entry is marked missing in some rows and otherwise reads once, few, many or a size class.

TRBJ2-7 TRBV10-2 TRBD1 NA CASSGPGQGTYEQYF TGCGCCAGCAGTGGACCGGGACAGGGCACCTACGAGCAGTACTTC
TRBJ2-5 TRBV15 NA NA CATSRVRGSETQYF TGTGCCACCAGCAGAGTGCGTGGGAGTGAGACCCAGTACTTC
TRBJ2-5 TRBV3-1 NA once CASSQGATQETQYF TGTGCCAGCAGCCAAGGGGCAACCCAAGAGACCCAGTACTTC
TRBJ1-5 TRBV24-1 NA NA CATSGGGGLAQHF TGTGCCACCAGTGGGGGGGGAGGGCTGGCCCAGCATTTT
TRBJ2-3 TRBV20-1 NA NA CSAPAGPSTDTQYF TGCAGTGCACCAGCGGGTCCTAGCACAGATACGCAGTATTTT
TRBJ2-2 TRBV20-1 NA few CSARFRNTGELFF TGCAGTGCTAGATTCAGAAACACCGGGGAGCTGTTTTTT
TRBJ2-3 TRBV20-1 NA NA CSAMLRIGTDTQYF TGCAGTGCCATGCTAAGAATTGGCACAGATACGCAGTATTTT
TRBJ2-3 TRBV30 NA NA CAWSAGGGWADTQYF TGTGCCTGGAGCGCCGGTGGGGGATGGGCAGATACGCAGTATTTT
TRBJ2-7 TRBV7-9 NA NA CASTLQGYEQYF TGTGCCAGCACCCTACAGGGCTACGAGCAGTACTTC
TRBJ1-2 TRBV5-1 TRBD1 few CASSLDRGDGYTF TGCGCCAGCAGCTTGGACAGGGGGGATGGCTACACCTTC
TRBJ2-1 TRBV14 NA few CASSRTNFGTYYYNEQFF TGTGCCAGCAGCCGGACTAACTTCGGGACTTACTATTACAATGAGCAGTTCTTC
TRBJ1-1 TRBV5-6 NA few CASSRLDRTNTEAFF TGTGCCAGCAGCCGATTAGACAGGACGAACACTGAAGCTTTCTTT
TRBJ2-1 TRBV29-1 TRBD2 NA CSVVASGSIYEQFF TGCAGCGTTGTGGCTAGCGGGAGTATCTATGAGCAGTTCTTC
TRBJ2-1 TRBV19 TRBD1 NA CASSDGTVRVEGPEQFF TGTGCCAGTAGTGATGGGACAGTCCGAGTCGAAGGTCCTGAGCAGTTCTTC
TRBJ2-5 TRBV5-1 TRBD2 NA CASSFLAGDRETQYF TGCGCCAGCAGCTTTCTAGCGGGAGACAGAGAGACCCAGTACTTC
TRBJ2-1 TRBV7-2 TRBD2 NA CASSVVVAGYNEQFF TGTGCCAGCAGCGTTGTGGTAGCGGGTTACAATGAGCAGTTCTTC
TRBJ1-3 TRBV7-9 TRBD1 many CASSLGDRSGNTIYF TGTGCCAGCAGCTTAGGGGACAGATCTGGAAACACCATATATTTT
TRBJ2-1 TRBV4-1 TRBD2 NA CASSGSLTSGSANEQFF TGCGCCAGCAGCGGTAGCCTTACTAGCGGGAGCGCGAATGAGCAGTTCTTC
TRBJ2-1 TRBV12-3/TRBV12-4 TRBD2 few CASSLRASGSSYNEQFF TGTGCCAGCAGTTTAAGGGCTAGCGGGAGCTCCTACAATGAGCAGTTCTTC
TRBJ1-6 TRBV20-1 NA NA CSARATGFDSPLHF TGCAGTGCTAGGGCGACGGGCTTCGATTCACCCCTCCACTTT
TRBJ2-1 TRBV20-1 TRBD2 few CSARALDGAGSYNEQFF TGCAGTGCTAGAGCTTTGGATGGAGCGGGATCCTACAATGAGCAGTTCTTC
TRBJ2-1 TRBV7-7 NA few CASSRGHLDEMSF TGTGCCAGCAGCCGAGGACATCTCGATGAGATGTCCTTC
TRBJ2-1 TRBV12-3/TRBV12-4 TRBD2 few CASSLGGGRAHEQFF TGTGCCAGCAGTTTAGGCGGCGGGAGGGCCCATGAGCAGTTCTTC
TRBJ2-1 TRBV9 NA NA CASSVANNNEQFF TGTGCCAGCAGCGTAGCTAACAACAATGAGCAGTTCTTC
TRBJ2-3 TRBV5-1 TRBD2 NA CASSSGAGGTSTDTQYF TGCGCCAGCAGCTCGGGAGCGGGAGGGACTAGCACAGATACGCAGTATTTT
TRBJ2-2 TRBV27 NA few CASRYWAVTGELFF TGTGCCAGCAGATACTGGGCAGTCACCGGGGAGCTGTTTTTT
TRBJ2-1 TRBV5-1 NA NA CASSLAGAEQRLEQFF TGCGCCAGCAGCTTGGCGGGGGCCGAGCAAAGACTTGAGCAGTTCTTC
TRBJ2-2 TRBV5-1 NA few CASSPGQQGELFF TGCGCCAGCAGCCCTGGACAGCAAGGGGAGCTGTTTTTT
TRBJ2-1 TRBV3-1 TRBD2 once CASSQVSREAPQFF TGTGCCAGCAGCCAAGTTTCGCGGGAGGCCCCCCAGTTCTTC
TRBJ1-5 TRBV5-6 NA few CASSFSEYNQPQHF TGTGCCAGCAGCTTTTCTGAGTACAATCAGCCCCAGCATTTT
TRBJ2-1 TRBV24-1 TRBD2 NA CATSDRLAGGQHEQFF TGTGCCACCAGTGATCGACTAGCGGGAGGGCAACATGAGCAGTTCTTC
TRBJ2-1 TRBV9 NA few CASSVVGGLGYNEQFF TGTGCCAGCAGCGTAGTGGGCGGACTTGGCTACAATGAGCAGTTCTTC
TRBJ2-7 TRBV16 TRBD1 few CASSRDRGNEQYF TGTGCCAGCAGCCGGGACAGGGGAAACGAGCAGTACTTC
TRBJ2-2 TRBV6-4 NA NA CASSERSYGGELFF TGTGCCAGCAGTGAGCGGTCCTATGGCGGGGAGCTGTTTTTT
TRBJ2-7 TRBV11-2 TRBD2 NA CASSRGTSGGYEQYF TGTGCCAGCAGCAGGGGGACTAGCGGGGGTTACGAGCAGTACTTC
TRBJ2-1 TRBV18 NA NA CASSPTSGGNEQFF TGTGCCAGCTCACCCACCAGTGGCGGCAATGAGCAGTTCTTC
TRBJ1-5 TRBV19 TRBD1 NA CASSTVDRSQPQHF TGTGCCAGTAGTACTGTGGACAGGTCCCAGCCCCAGCATTTT
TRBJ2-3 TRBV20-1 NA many CSASPGVDTQYF TGCAGTGCTAGTCCCGGGGTAGATACGCAGTATTTT
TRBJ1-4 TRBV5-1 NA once CASSIGWGGGEKLFF TGCGCCAGCAGCATTGGCTGGGGCGGAGGTGAAAAACTGTTTTTT
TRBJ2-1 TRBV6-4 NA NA CASSERLDSYNEQFF TGTGCCAGCAGTGAACGACTAGACTCCTACAATGAGCAGTTCTTC
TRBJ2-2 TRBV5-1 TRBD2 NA CASSRSDGRATGELFF TGCGCCAGCAGCCGCAGTGACGGGAGGGCTACCGGGGAGCTGTTTTTT
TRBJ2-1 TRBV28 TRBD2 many CASSPTVAGGYNEQFF TGTGCCAGCAGTCCCACCGTAGCGGGAGGGTACAATGAGCAGTTCTTC
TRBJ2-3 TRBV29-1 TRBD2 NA CSVMTSFDTQYF TGCAGCGTTATGACTAGCTTCGATACGCAGTATTTT